This entry features one T cell receptor beta chain sequence. Germline V gene lookup returns CDR1 SGHDN and CDR2 FVKESK. The V gene lost 1 base and the J gene lost 9 bases, with 13 bases spanning the gap. The CDR3 length is 14 residues. These data originate in a study of human T cells and chemical hapten exposure. On the study more broadly: DPC at 2% was the sensitizing agent, placed on approximately 2 cm by approximately 2 cm of upper inner arm skin.

Described time point: pre-sensitization, week 0. As for treatment: therapeutic diphenylcyclopropenone sensitization with weekly scalp DPC. Suited to DPC and affected by alopecia, the donors ranged from 18 to 70 years old. TCRdb analysed the RACE reads with MiXCR anew, one entry per CDR3 protein. The data contain a few hundred thousand distinct CDR3 sequences, over 7.5% of them singletons. The V gene is TRBV14, the J gene TRBJ2-1; D gene uncertain. Here the sequenced sample was whole blood, taken in connection with sensitization to the hapten diphenylcyclopropenone (DPC). The TCR was taken from a man aged 18 to 30 with alopecia areata. Some clones in this sample may be carry-over from other donors' samples. Here the CDR3 DNA reads TGTGCCAGCAGCCAAGCGGTATTTATCGGTGAGCAGTTCTTC. Translating it yields CASSQAVFIGEQFF.